This note documents a single T cell receptor beta chain sequence. This specimen belongs to a study of blood T cell repertoires in COVID-19. Overall study: The study drew acute and convalescent COVID-19 samples from the United States, Italy and Spain.

Authors' methods: Nucleated cell number was recorded as an estimate derived from reference gene primer amplification. Sequencing was performed with immunoSEQ multiplex PCR; in TCRdb, only in-frame clones are kept and a portion is missing. V, J and clone size reflect that table, while D and trimming were determined from the DNA. The table shows roughly 250,000 clones, with 88% occurring only once. Germline-derived CDR1 and CDR2 are MNHEY and SVGAGI. The CDR3 is 15 amino acids. The V end lost 2 bases, the J end lost 6 bases, and 16 bases lay between the germline ends. Clinical history as reported by participants underpinned cohort assignment. Donors in Cohort 3 who had recovered were those with two negative PCRs, healthcare professional clearance, or resolution of their symptoms.

The chain combines TRBV6-5 with TRBJ1-1; possible D gene TRBD1, 6 bases. This sequence originates from a woman between 50 and 59 years old who had recovered from COVID-19. The specimen was PBMCs or T cells enriched from blood (not recorded which). CDR3 nucleotide sequence: TGTGCCAGCAGTTACCAGGGACATCCAAGATCTGAAGCTTTCTTT. This translates into CASSYQGHPRSEAFF.